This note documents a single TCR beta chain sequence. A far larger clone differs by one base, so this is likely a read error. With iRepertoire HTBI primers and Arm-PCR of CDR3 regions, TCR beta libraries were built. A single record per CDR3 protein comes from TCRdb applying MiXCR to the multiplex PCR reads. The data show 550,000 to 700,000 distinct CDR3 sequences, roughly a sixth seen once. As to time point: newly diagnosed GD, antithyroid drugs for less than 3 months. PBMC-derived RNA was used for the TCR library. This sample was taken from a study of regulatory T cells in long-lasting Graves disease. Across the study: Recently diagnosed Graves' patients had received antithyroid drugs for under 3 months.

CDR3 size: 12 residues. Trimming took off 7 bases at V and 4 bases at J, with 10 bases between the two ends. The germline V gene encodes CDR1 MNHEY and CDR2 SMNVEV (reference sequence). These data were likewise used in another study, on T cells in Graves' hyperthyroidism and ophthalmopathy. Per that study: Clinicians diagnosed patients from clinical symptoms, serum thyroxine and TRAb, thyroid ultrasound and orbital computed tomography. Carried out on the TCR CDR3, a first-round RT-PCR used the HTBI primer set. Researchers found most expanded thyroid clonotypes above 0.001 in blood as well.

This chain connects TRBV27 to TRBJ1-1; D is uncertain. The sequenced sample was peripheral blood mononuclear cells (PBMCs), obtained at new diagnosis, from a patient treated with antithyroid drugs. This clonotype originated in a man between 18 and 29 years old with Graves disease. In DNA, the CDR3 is TGTGCCAGCACCCCCGGGAGCACTGAAGCTTTCTTT. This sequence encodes CASTPGSTEAFF.